These 19 T cell receptor beta chains came from one sample sequenced in a study of blood T cell repertoires in COVID-19. Sequencing used immunoSEQ multiplex PCR; TCRdb keeps in-frame clones, though not all of them. The data show tens of thousands of clones, about 85% seen once. The sequencing input was peripheral blood. All receptors come from a man of 80 years or more with acute or convalescent COVID-19.

The chain couples TRBV5-1 to TRBJ1-2; no firm D call. The CDR3 contains 15 residues. CDR1 is SGHRS and CDR2 is YFSETQ in the germline V gene. The V gene lost 0 bases and the J gene lost 3 bases, with 12 bases spanning the gap. Here the CDR3 DNA reads TGCGCCAGCAGCTTGGCCCTCGCTACTCACTATGGCTACACCTTC. Its translation: CASSLALATHYGYTF.

The J gene is TRBJ1-3, the V gene TRBV3-1 (or the pseudogene TRBV3-2), with TRBD1 identical over 7 bases. Germline CDR1 is LGHDT and CDR2 is YNNKEL (reference sequence). The CDR3 sequence is 15 residues long. J gave up 2 bases and V 5 bases, and 6 bases lay outside the gene matches. CDR3 residues: CASSFRTGAGNTIYF. The CDR3 DNA follows: TGTGCCAGCAGCTTCCGGACAGGCGCTGGAAACACCATATATTTT.

The chain joins TRBV5-4 to TRBJ2-2; no definite D call. CDR3 length equals 15 residues. The V end was cut by 2 bases, the J end by 1 base, with 9 bases between. Per germline, CDR1 SGHNT and CDR2 YYREEE (reference sequence). The CDR3 sequence: CASSFWAVNTGELFF. In DNA form, the CDR3 reads TGTGCCAGCAGCTTTTGGGCCGTGAACACCGGGGAGCTGTTTTTT.

The table lists this clone with a few counts. The J gene is TRBJ1-5, the V gene TRBV18; 7 bases map to TRBD1. CDR1 and CDR2 (germline): KGHSH, LQKENI. Trimming at V came to 2 bases and at J to 4 bases, leaving 11 bases not matched to a gene. This CDR3 spans 17 amino acids. CDR3 sequence reads: CASSPIRQGSYNQPQHF. The CDR3 nucleotides are TGTGCCAGCTCACCAATCCGACAGGGTTCGTATAATCAGCCCCAGCATTTT. Full variable domain (rest looked up from reference TRBV18 and TRBJ1-5): NAGVMQNPRHLVRRRGQEARLRCSPMKGHSHVYWYRQLPEEGLKFMVYLQKENIIDESGMPKERFSAEFPKEGPSILRIQQVVRGDSAAYFCASSPIRQGSYNQPQHFGDGTRLSIL.

This chain uses TRBV19 with TRBJ1-2, with D possibly TRBD1 on 6 matching bases. CDR1 is LNHDA and CDR2 is SQIVND in the germline V gene (reference sequence). Trimming pared 0 bases from V and 4 bases from J, leaving 9 bases between. The CDR3 runs to 14 residues. CDR3 bases: TGTGCCAGTAGTATAGACAGGGGCTTCTATGGCTACACCTTC. Protein product: CASSIDRGFYGYTF.

The rearrangement joins TRBV7-9 to TRBJ2-7; TRBD2 matches 11 bases. With V trimmed by 5 bases and J by 7 bases, 7 bases remained unmatched. This CDR3 spans 14 amino acids. Germline CDR1 and CDR2: SEHNR and FQNEAQ (reference sequence). CDR3 nucleotide sequence: TGTGCCAGCAGCAAACTAGCGGGAGATAGGGAGCAGTACTTC. Its protein is CASSKLAGDREQYF.

V is TRBV19 and J is TRBJ1-6; 7 positions match TRBD1. V shed 6 bases and J 5 bases; nucleotides not matched to a gene: 4. CDR1 and CDR2 (germline): LNHDA, SQIVND (reference sequence). The CDR3 extends over 14 amino acids. This CDR3 is CASRAGTDNSPLHF. The DNA of the CDR3 is TGTGCCAGTAGAGCCGGGACAGATAATTCACCCCTCCACTTT.

This clone came up once. The rearrangement joins TRBV7-9 to TRBJ2-7; D possibly corresponds to TRBD2 (5 bases). Germline loops: CDR1 SEHNR, CDR2 FQNEAQ (reference sequence). V lost 2 bases and J 2 bases, leaving 7 bases between the germline ends. There are 13 residues in the CDR3. The CDR3 is CASSLIGAYEQYF. The DNA of the CDR3 is TGTGCCAGCAGCTTAATCGGGGCCTACGAGCAGTACTTC.

This clone was recorded many times. This chain joins TRBV28 and TRBJ1-5, with 9 positions matching TRBD1. The CDR3 sequence is 15 residues long. V trimming: 7 bases; J trimming: 3 bases; junction bases outside the gene matches: 7. CDR1 MDHEN and CDR2 SYDVKM come from the germline V gene. The chain's CDR3 is CASTMGDRDNQPQHF. Written as DNA, the CDR3 is TGTGCCAGCACCATGGGGGACAGGGACAATCAGCCCCAGCATTTT.

This chain joins TRBV28 and TRBJ2-1, with 8 bases fitting TRBD1. V lost 5 bases to trimming and J lost 4 bases; unmatched junction nucleotides: 7. Germline V gene data show CDR1 as MDHEN and CDR2 as SYDVKM. The CDR3 is 15 amino acids. The CDR3 is CASSTDRVRYNEQFF. CDR3 DNA sequence: TGTGCCAGCAGTACGGACAGGGTGAGATACAATGAGCAGTTCTTC.

In this sample, this clone turned up a few times. This chain links TRBV13 with TRBJ2-1; 9 nucleotides agree with TRBD2. V lost 1 base and J lost 5; bases outside the gene matches: 9. Germline loops: CDR1 PRHDT, CDR2 FYEKMQ (reference sequence). This CDR3 has 17 amino acids. The CDR3 region has the DNA TGTGCCAGCAGCTTAGTAAATAGCGGGAGATTCCACAATGAGCAGTTCTTC. Its protein is CASSLVNSGRFHNEQFF.

CDR3 residues: CASSLSGNSYEQYF. The CDR3 DNA reads TGTGCCAGCAGCCTTAGCGGGAACTCCTACGAGCAGTACTTC. The J gene is TRBJ2-7, the V gene TRBV7-3; 8 bases line up with TRBD2. Germline CDR1 and CDR2: SGHTA and FQGTGA. The junction had 3 bases not matched to a gene; V was cut back by 5 bases and J by 0 bases. This CDR3 contains 14 residues. The full variable domain, its missing parts supplied by reference TRBV7-3 and TRBJ2-7, is GAGVSQTPSNKVTEKGKYVELRCDPISGHTALYWYRQSLGQGPEFLIYFQGTGAADDSGLPNDRFFAVRPEGSVSTLKIQRTERGDSAVYLCASSLSGNSYEQYFGPGTRLTVT.

The chain uses TRBV29-1 and TRBJ2-5; D gene ambiguous. Trimming took off 5 bases at V and 1 base at J, with 11 bases between the two ends. The CDR3 totals 13 residues. Germline values: CDR1 SQVTM, CDR2 ANQGSEA. CDR3 region: CSVSRVLQETQYF. In nucleotides, the CDR3 is TGCAGCGTTTCCCGGGTACTCCAAGAGACCCAGTACTTC.

The chain carries TRBV3-1 (or the pseudogene TRBV3-2) and TRBJ2-5, with D possibly TRBD2 on 5 matching bases. The CDR3 covers 15 residues. V lost 3 bases to trimming and J lost 0 bases, with 11 bases between them. CDR1 is LGHDT and CDR2 is YNNKEL in the germline V gene (reference sequence). This CDR3 is CASSQAGGYQETQYF. Written as DNA, the CDR3 is TGTGCCAGCAGCCAGGCAGGAGGATACCAAGAGACCCAGTACTTC.

V is TRBV9 and J is TRBJ2-1, with 12 bases matching TRBD1. Per the germline V gene, CDR1 is SGDLS and CDR2 is YYNGEE. CDR3 length: 15 amino acids. After removal of 3 bases from V and 7 bases from J, the junction contained 5 bases not matched to a gene. The CDR3 bases are TGTGCCAGCAGCGCCCGGGACAGGGGGCAGAATGAGCAGTTCTTC. Translated: CASSARDRGQNEQFF.

This clone showed up just a few times. The chain joins TRBV19 to TRBJ2-1; the D gene is possibly TRBD2 (5 bases). The CDR3 spans 13 residues. The germline V gene encodes CDR1 LNHDA and CDR2 SQIVND (reference sequence). V lost 6 bases and J 10 bases, leaving 16 bases between the germline ends. DNA for the CDR3: TGTGCCAGTAGGCCAGAGGGCGCGACGGAGCAGTTCTTC. Its translation: CASRPEGATEQFF.

This clone was counted a single time. The chain joins TRBV6-5 to TRBJ1-6; a possible D gene is TRBD1 (5 bases). Germline V gives CDR1 MNHEY, CDR2 SVGAGI. Deletions cut 2 bases from V and 3 bases from J, with 8 bases between. The CDR3 covers 15 residues. CDR3 nucleotides: TGTGCCAGCAGTTACGCGACAGTCTATAATTCACCCCTCCACTTT. Its protein is CASSYATVYNSPLHF.

The chain carries TRBV28 and TRBJ1-5; 10 positions agree with TRBD1. Trimming cost V 2 bases and J 4 bases; bases outside gene matches: 5. Germline CDR1 reads MDHEN; CDR2 reads SYDVKM. The CDR3 totals 16 residues. The CDR3 here is CASSLPGQGGNQPQHF. CDR3 DNA sequence: TGTGCCAGCAGTTTACCAGGACAGGGGGGTAATCAGCCCCAGCATTTT.

This clone has just one count. The CDR3 end shows no conserved phenylalanine or tryptophan, and so a read error is likely. The limits of the CDR3 on the DNA are not certain, so only TCRdb's listed CDR3 is given. The chain combines TRBV12-3 or TRBV12-4 with TRBJ1-2; TRBD1, the D gene given by the table, was not confirmed from the DNA. The CDR3 adds up to 12 amino acids, both ends counted. CDR3 sequence: CASSLRDSFLQA.